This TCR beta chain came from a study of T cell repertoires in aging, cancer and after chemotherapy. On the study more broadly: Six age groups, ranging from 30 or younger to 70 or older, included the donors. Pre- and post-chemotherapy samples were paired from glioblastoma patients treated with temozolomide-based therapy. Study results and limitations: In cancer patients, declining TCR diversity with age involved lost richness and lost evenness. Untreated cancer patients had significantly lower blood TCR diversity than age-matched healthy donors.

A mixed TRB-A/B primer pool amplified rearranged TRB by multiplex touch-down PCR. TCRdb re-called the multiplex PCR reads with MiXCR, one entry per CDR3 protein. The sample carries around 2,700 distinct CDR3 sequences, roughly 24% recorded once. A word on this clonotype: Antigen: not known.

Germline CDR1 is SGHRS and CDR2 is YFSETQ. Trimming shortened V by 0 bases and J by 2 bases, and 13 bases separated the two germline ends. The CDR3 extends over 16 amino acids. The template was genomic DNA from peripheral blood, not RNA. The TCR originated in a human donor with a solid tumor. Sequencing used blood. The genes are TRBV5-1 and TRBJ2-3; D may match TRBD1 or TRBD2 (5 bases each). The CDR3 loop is CASSLAGRPLTDTQYF. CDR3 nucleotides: TGCGCCAGCAGCTTGGCGGGACGGCCCCTCACAGATACGCAGTATTTT.